This record covers a single T cell receptor beta chain. Its antigen is unknown. Its ends do not fully match the called genes, so a read error is possible. CDR3 length: 11 residues. From germline, CDR1 is DFQATT and CDR2 SNEGSKA (reference sequence). This sample is part of a study of CD8 T cells in ankylosing spondylitis. Study findings and constraints: Disease-associated clones were reportedly significantly overrepresented in matched ankylosing spondylitis synovial fluid. A TCR beta motif of under 10 highly homologous variants appeared characteristic of ankylosing spondylitis blood. Existing reports had already noted some motif variants in reactive arthritis synovial fluid and blood.

TCR beta libraries were made by quantitative 5'-RACE with molecular barcodes. TCRdb analysed the 5' RACE reads with MiXCR anew, one entry per CDR3 protein. The sample shows 700,000 to 850,000 distinct CDR3 sequences, 12% of them seen only once. Sequenced material: blood, either unsorted or a sorted T cell fraction (not recorded which). The origin of this receptor is a male donor with ankylosing spondylitis. This rearrangement joins TRBV20-1 to TRBJ1-2; D uncertain. DNA of the CDR3: TGCTGTGCTAGCCAGGCTCCGGGCTTCACCTTC. Encoded protein: CCASQAPGFTF.